Sequencing of this T cell receptor beta chain was carried out in a study of prognosis after radiotherapy for stage I lung cancer. Germline CDR1 LGHDT, CDR2 YNNKEL (reference sequence). This CDR3 spans 14 amino acids. V shed 1 base and J shed 4 bases, with 10 bases lying between them. As to this clonotype: No antigen is known for it.

With two-round multiplex PCR, TCR beta CDR3 sequences were amplified from genomic DNA. The first PCR round targeted every TRBV and TRBJ gene with specific primers. TCRdb itself ran the multiplex PCR reads through MiXCR, one entry per CDR3 protein. The sample yields tens of thousands of distinct CDR3 sequences, approximately 24% seen once. Whole-study findings and limits: Reportedly, patients with and without metastases differed in TRBV and TRBJ gene usage.

The rearrangement uses TRBV3-1 and TRBJ1-1; no firm D call. Sample: PBMCs, taken before or after stereotactic body radiation therapy (not recorded which). The receptor was derived from a donor at least 50 years old with non-small cell lung cancer. The CDR3 protein is CASSQGGSVTEAFF. The CDR3 nucleotides read TGTGCCAGCAGCCAAGGGGGTTCAGTCACTGAAGCTTTCTTT.